This paragraph covers one TCR beta chain sequence. What it recognizes is unknown. This entry belongs to a study of OX40 agonist ivuxolimab in advanced cancers. Whole-study context: The drug used for patients, ivuxolimab, was an agonistic anti-OX40 (CD134) antibody.

The CDR3 contains 12 residues. Per the germline V gene, CDR1 is MGHDK and CDR2 is SYGVNS. The germline V and J ends were trimmed by 6 bases and 11 bases, with 13 bases remaining between them. TCRdb's copy holds only in-frame clones and misses some; the assay was immunoSEQ multiplex PCR. The table shows approximately 80,000 clones, with roughly 89% occurring only once. Whole-study findings and limits: Expanded clones belonging to CD8+ T cells outnumbered, on average, those of CD4+.

The clonotype originates from an adult with an advanced solid tumor such as melanoma, head and neck, liver or kidney cancer. The sequencing here drew on CD4+ or CD8+ T cells sorted from blood, taken in a trial of the OX40 agonist ivuxolimab. The chain combines TRBV25-1 with TRBJ1-4, with D perhaps matching TRBD1 (6 bases). The CDR3 loop reads CASRRDIGKLFF. Written as DNA, the CDR3 is TGTGCCAGCAGACGGGACATCGGGAAACTGTTTTTT.